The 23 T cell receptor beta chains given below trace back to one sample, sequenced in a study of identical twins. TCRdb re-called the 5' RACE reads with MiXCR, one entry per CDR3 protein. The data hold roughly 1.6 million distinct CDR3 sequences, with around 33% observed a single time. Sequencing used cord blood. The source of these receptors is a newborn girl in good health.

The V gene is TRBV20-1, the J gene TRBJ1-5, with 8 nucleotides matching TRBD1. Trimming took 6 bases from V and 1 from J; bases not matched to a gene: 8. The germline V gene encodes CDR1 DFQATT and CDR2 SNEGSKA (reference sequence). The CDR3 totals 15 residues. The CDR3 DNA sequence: TGCAGTGCCAAAATGGGACAGGTCAGCAATCAGCCCCAGCATTTT. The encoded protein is CSAKMGQVSNQPQHF.

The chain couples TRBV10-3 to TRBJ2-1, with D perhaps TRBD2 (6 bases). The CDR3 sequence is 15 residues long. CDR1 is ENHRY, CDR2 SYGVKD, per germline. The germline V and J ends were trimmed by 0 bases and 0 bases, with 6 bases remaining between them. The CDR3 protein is CAISESTSSYNEQFF. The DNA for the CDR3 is TGTGCCATCAGTGAGTCGACTAGCTCCTACAATGAGCAGTTCTTC.

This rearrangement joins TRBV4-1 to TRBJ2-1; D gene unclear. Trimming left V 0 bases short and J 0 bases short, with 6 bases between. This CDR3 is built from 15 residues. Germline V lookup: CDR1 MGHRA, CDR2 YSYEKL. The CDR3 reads CASSQERFSYNEQFF. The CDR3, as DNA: TGCGCCAGCAGCCAAGAGAGGTTCTCCTACAATGAGCAGTTCTTC.

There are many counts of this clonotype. Here the CDR3 DNA reads TGTGCCATCAGTGGGGGACAGGGAGTATCAGAGACCCAGTACTTC. This codes for CAISGGQGVSETQYF. This chain uses TRBV10-3 with TRBJ2-5; 9 positions match TRBD1. The CDR3 loop spans 15 amino acids. The ends lost 4 bases at V and 4 bases at J; junction bases unmatched: 7. The germline gives CDR1 ENHRY, CDR2 SYGVKD.

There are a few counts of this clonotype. The CDR3 region is CAIREGYYTEAFF. Here the CDR3 DNA reads TGTGCCATCAGGGAGGGGTACTACACTGAAGCTTTCTTT. V gene TRBV10-3 combines with J gene TRBJ1-1, with a tentative D call TRBD1 (5 bases). This CDR3 has 13 amino acids. Trimming took 6 bases from V and 3 from J, leaving 11 bases between them. Germline values: CDR1 ENHRY, CDR2 SYGVKD.

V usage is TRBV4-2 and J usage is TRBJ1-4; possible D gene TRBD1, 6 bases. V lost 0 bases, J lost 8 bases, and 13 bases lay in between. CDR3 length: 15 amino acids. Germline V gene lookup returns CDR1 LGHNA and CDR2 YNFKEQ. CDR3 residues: CASSQDPGAEEKLFF. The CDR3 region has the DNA TGTGCCAGCAGCCAAGATCCGGGGGCGGAGGAAAAACTGTTTTTT.

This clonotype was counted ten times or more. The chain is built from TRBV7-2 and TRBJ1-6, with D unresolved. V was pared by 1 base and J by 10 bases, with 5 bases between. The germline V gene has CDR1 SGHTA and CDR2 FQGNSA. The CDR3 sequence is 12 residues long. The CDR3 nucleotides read TGTGCCAGCAGCTTAGTCATGTCACCCCTCCACTTT. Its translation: CASSLVMSPLHF.

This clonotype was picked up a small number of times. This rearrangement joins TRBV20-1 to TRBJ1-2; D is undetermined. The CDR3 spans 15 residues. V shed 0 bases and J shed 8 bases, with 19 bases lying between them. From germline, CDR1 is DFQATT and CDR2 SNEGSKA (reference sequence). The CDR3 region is CSARDIEGSSDGYTF. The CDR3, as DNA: TGCAGTGCTAGAGATATCGAAGGGTCTTCGGACGGCTACACCTTC.

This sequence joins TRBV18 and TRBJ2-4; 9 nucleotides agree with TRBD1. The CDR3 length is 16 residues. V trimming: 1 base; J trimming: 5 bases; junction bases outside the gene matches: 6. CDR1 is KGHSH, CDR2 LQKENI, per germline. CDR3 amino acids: CASSPRSGQGQNIQYF. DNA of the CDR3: TGTGCCAGCTCACCACGTTCGGGACAGGGCCAAAACATTCAGTACTTC. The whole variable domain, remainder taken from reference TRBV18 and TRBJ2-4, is NAGVMQNPRHLVRRRGQEARLRCSPMKGHSHVYWYRQLPEEGLKFMVYLQKENIIDESGMPKERFSAEFPKEGPSILRIQQVVRGDSAAYFCASSPRSGQGQNIQYFGAGTRLSVL.

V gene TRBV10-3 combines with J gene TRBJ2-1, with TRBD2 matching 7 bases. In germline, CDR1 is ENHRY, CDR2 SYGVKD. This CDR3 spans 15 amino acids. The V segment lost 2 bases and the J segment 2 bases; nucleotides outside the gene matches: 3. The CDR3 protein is CAISERAGAYNEQFF. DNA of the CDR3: TGTGCCATCAGTGAGAGGGCGGGGGCCTACAATGAGCAGTTCTTC.

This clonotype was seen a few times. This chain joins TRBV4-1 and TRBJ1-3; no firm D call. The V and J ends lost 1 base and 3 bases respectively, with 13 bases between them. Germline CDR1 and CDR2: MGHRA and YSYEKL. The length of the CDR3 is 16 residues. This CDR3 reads CASSQARIIGGNTIYF. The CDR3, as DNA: TGCGCCAGCAGCCAAGCCCGGATTATTGGTGGAAACACCATATATTTT.

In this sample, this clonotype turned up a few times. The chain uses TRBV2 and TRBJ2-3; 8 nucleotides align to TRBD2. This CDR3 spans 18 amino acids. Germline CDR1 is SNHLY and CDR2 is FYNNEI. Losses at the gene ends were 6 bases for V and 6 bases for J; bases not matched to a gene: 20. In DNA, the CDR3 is TGTGCCAGCAGCCCGGGACGGATCTGGGGACTAGTCGGGGATACGCAGTATTTT. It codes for CASSPGRIWGLVGDTQYF.

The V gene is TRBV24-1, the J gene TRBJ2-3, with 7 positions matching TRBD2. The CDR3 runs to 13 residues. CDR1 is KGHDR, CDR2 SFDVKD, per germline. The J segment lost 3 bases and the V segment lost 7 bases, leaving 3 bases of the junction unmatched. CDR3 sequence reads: CATRAGVTDTQYF. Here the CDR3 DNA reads TGTGCCACCAGGGCGGGAGTAACAGATACGCAGTATTTT.

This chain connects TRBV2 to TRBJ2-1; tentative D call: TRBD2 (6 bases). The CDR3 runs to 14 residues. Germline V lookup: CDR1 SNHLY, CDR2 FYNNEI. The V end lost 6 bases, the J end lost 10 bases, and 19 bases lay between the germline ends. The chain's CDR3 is CASSRDSLSYEQFF. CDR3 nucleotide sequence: TGTGCCAGCAGCCGGGACTCGCTCTCCTACGAGCAGTTCTTC.

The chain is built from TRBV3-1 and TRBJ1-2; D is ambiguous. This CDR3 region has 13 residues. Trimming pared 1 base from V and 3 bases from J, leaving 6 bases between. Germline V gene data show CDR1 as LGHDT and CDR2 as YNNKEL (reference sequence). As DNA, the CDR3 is TGTGCCAGCAGCCAAGCACGGCACTATGGCTACACCTTC. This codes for CASSQARHYGYTF.

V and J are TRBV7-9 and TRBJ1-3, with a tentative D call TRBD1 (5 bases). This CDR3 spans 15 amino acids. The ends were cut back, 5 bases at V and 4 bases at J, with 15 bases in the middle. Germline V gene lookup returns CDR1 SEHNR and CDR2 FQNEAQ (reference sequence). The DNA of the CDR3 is TGTGCCAGCAGCCCACCCGGGACGCCGGGAAACACCATATATTTT. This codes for CASSPPGTPGNTIYF.

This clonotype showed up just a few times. The CDR3 sequence: CASSQATSSRYNEQFF. DNA of the CDR3: TGTGCCAGCAGTCAAGCGACTAGCTCGAGGTACAATGAGCAGTTCTTC. The genes are TRBV28 and TRBJ2-1; TRBD2 matches at 7 bases. The CDR3 has 16 residues. The germline gives CDR1 MDHEN, CDR2 SYDVKM. With 5 bases clipped from V and 4 bases from J, the junction kept 11 bases outside the gene matches. The full variable domain, completed using reference TRBV28 and TRBJ2-1, is DVKVTQSSRYLVKRTGEKVFLECVQDMDHENMFWYRQDPGLGLRLIYFSYDVKMKEKGDIPEGYSVSREKKERFSLILESASTNQTSMYLCASSQATSSRYNEQFFGPGTRLTVL.

CDR3 DNA: TGCAGCGTTGGCGCAAGGGACGATGAGCAGTTCTTC. This gives the protein CSVGARDDEQFF. V gene TRBV29-1 combines with J gene TRBJ2-1; tentatively, D is TRBD1 or TRBD2 (5 bases each). Per the germline V gene, CDR1 is SQVTM and CDR2 is ANQGSEA. The CDR3 length is 12 residues. Trimming removed 4 bases at V and 8 bases at J, with 12 bases between.

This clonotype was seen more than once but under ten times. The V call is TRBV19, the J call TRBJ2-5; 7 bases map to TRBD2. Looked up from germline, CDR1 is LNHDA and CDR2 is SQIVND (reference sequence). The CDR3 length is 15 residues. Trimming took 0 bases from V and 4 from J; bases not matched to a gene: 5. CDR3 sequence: CASSIEVGRAETQYF. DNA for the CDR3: TGTGCCAGTAGTATAGAGGTAGGGAGGGCAGAGACCCAGTACTTC.

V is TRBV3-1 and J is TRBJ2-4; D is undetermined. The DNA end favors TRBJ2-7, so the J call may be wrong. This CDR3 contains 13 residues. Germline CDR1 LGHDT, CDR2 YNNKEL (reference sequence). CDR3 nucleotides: TGTGCCAGCAGCCAATCCCCTAGGCGCGAGCAGTACTTC. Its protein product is CASSQSPRREQYF.

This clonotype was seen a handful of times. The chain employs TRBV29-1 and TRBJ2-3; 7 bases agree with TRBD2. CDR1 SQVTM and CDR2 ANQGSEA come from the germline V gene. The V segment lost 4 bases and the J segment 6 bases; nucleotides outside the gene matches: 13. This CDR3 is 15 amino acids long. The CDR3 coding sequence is TGCAGCGTTGCCGGTGGGAAGCGGGGTTGGGATACGCAGTATTTT. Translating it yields CSVAGGKRGWDTQYF.

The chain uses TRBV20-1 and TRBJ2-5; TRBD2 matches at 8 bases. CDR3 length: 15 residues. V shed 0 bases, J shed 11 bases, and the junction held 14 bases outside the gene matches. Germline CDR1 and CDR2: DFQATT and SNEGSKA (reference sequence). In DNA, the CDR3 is TGCAGTGCTAGAGAACGGGCGGGAGGATTCCATGAGCAGTACTTC. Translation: CSARERAGGFHEQYF.

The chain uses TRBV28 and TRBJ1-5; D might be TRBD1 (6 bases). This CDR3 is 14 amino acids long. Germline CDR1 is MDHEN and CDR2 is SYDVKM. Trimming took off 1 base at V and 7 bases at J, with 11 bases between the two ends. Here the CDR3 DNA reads TGTGCCAGCAGTTTATATAGGGGGGACCAGCCCCAGCATTTT. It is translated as CASSLYRGDQPQHF.